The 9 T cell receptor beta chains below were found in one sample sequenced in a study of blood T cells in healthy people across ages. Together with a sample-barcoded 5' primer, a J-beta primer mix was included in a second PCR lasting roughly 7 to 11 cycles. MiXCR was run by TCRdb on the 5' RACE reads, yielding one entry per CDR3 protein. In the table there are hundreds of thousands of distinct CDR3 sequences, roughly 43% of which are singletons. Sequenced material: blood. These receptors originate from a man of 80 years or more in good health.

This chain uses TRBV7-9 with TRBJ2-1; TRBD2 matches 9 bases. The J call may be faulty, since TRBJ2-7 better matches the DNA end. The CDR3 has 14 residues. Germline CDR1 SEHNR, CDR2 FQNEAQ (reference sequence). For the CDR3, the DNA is TGTGCCAGCAGCGTCTCTAGCGGGAACAATGAGCAGTACTTC. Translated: CASSVSSGNNEQYF.

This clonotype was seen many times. As DNA, the CDR3 is TGTGCCAGCAATTTGATGGGGGATACGCAGTATTTT. Its protein product is CASNLMGDTQYF. The chain links TRBV28 to TRBJ2-3, with D unresolved. Germline V gene data show CDR1 as MDHEN and CDR2 as SYDVKM. V lost 7 bases to trimming and J lost 6 bases, with 11 bases between them. CDR3 size: 12 residues.

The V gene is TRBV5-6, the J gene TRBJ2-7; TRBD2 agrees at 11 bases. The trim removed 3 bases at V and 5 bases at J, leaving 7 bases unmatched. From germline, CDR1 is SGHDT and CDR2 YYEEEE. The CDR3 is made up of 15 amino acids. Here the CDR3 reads CASSSLGLAAHEQYF. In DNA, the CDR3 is TGTGCCAGCAGCTCCCTGGGACTAGCGGCCCACGAGCAGTACTTC.

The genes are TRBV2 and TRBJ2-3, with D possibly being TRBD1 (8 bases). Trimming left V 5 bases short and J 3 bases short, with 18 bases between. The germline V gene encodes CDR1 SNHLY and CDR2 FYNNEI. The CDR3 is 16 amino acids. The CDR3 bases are TGTGCCAGCAGTACCACTACAGGGGGGGGGACAGATACGCAGTATTTT. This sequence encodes CASSTTTGGGTDTQYF.

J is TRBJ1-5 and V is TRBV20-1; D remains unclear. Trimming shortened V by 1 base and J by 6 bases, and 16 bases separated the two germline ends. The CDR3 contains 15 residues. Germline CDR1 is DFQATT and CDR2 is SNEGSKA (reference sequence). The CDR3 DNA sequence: TGCAGTGCTAGAGCATTAGGGCAGCCAGGTCAGCCCCAGCATTTT. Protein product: CSARALGQPGQPQHF.

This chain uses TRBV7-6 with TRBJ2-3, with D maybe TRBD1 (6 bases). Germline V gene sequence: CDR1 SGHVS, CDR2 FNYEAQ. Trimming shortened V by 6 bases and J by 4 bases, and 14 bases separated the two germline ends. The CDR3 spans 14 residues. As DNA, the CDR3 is TGTGCCAGCAGTCGAACAGGGCGGCCAGATACGCAGTATTTT. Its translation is CASSRTGRPDTQYF.

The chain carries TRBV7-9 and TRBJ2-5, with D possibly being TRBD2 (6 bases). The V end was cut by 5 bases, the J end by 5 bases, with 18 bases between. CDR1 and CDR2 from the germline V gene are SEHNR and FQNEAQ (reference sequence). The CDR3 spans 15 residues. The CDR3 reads CASSHVRRARETQYF. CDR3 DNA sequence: TGTGCCAGCAGCCACGTCAGGAGGGCGAGGGAGACCCAGTACTTC.

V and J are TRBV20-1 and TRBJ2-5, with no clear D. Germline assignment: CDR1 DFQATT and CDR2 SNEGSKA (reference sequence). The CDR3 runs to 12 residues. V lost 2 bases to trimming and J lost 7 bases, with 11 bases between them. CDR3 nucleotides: TGCAGTGCTAGATGGATTGAGCGGACCCAGTACTTC. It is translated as CSARWIERTQYF.

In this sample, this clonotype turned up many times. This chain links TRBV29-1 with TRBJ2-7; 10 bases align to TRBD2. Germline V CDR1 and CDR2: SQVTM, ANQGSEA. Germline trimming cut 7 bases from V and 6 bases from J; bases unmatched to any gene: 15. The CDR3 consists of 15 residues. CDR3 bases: TGCAGCGCCAAAACAATAGCGGGAGGCTCAGGCGAGCAGTACTTC. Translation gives CSAKTIAGGSGEQYF.